This TCR beta chain was profiled in a study of blood T cell repertoires in COVID-19. Study-wide context: There were acute and convalescent COVID-19 samples, and they came from the United States, Italy and Spain. In each case, the material was cDNA or gDNA derived from T cells, B-cell-depleted T cells, or PBMCs.

Methods used by the authors: Cell counts per sample came from amplifying reference gene primers. Here immunoSEQ multiplex PCR was the method, and the copy in TCRdb shows in-frame clones only, minus some. V and J calls and clone size are those listed in that table; D and trimming were worked out from the DNA. The top ten clones hold approximately 10% of a sample with approximately 150,000 clones, about 81% of them seen once. The CDR3 totals 14 residues. The germline CDR1 and CDR2 sequences are SQVTM and ANQGSEA. Trimming removed 6 bases from V and 9 bases from J, with 21 bases in between. The specimen sequenced was peripheral blood. This chain links TRBV29-1 with TRBJ2-4, with a weak D call TRBD2 (7 bases). The clonotype originates from a man in his fifties or sixties with active or convalescent COVID-19. The CDR3 region has the DNA TGCAGCGTCGATGCGGGGGCGGTCGGAGGCATTCAGTACTTC. It translates to CSVDAGAVGGIQYF.